These 2 T cell receptor beta chains share one sample of origin, sequenced in a study of response to subunit inactivated influenza vaccine. MiXCR was run by TCRdb on the RT-PCR reads, yielding one entry per CDR3 protein. This table has about 540,000 distinct CDR3 sequences, around 15% appearing once. The material was PBMCs from blood, obtained 11 to 12 days after vaccination. Receptors originate from a man aged 50-60 years who received an inactivated influenza vaccine.

The sample holds a few counts of this clonotype. The rearrangement links TRBV6-2 or TRBV6-3 to TRBJ2-5; 9 nucleotides line up with TRBD1. CDR3 length: 14 amino acids. V lost 8 bases, J lost 2 bases, and 6 bases stayed unmatched. CDR1 is MNHEY and CDR2 is SVGEGT in the germline V gene. For the CDR3, the DNA is TGTGCCAGCCACAGGGGGCGCGGGCAAGAGACCCAGTACTTC. It specifies CASHRGRGQETQYF.

This clonotype has more than one count but fewer than ten. The chain joins TRBV12-3 or TRBV12-4 to TRBJ1-4; D gene uncertain. V was trimmed by 8 bases and J by 3 bases, leaving 16 bases between them. The CDR3 runs 15 residues. This CDR3 is CASQLGGRANEKLFF. The CDR3 DNA reads as TGTGCCAGCCAATTGGGAGGGCGGGCTAATGAAAAACTGTTTTTT.